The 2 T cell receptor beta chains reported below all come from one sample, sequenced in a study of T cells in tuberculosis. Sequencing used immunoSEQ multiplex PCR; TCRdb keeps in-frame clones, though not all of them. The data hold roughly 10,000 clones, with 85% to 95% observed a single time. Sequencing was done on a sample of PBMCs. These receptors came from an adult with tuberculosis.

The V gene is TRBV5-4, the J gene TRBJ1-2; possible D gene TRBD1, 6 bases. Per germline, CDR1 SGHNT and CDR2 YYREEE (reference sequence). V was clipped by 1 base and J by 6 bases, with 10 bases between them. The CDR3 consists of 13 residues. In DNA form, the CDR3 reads TGTGCCAGCAGCTTGACAGGGCGTGATGGCTACACCTTC. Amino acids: CASSLTGRDGYTF.

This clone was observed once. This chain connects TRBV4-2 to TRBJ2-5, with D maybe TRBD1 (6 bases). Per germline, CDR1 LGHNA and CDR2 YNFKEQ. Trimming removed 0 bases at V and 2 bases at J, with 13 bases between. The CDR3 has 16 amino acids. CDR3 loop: CASSQDQGRGQETQYF. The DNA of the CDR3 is TGTGCCAGCAGCCAAGATCAGGGCAGGGGACAAGAGACCCAGTACTTC.